Following are 21 T cell receptor beta chains from one sample sequenced in a study of shared clonotypes between healthy human individuals. Assay: immunoSEQ multiplex PCR; the TCRdb copy retains only in-frame clones and omits some. The table records some 2,100,000 clones, more than 85% of them present only once. Naive-designated CD8 cells lacked CD45RO, were positively enriched for CCR7, and omitted terminally differentiated effector memory CD45RA+ cells. Sequenced material: naive CD8+ T cells from PBMCs. These receptors originate from a man between 18 and 35 years old in good health. Some clones in this sample may be carry-over from other donors' samples.

Remarks on this clone: Additional DNA sequences in this sample encode the identical CDR3. The rearrangement links TRBV11-2 to TRBJ2-1; 7 bases agree with TRBD1. The germline gives CDR1 SGHAT, CDR2 FQNNGV. This CDR3 contains 14 residues. Trimming removed 4 bases from V and 4 bases from J; junction bases left unmatched: 4. The DNA for the CDR3 is TGTGCCAGCAGCTCTCGGGACAGATACAATGAGCAGTTCTTC. It translates to CASSSRDRYNEQFF. Complete variable domain (other parts from reference TRBV11-2 and TRBJ2-1): EAGVAQSPRYKIIEKRQSVAFWCNPISGHATLYWYQQILGQGPKLLIQFQNNGVVDDSQLPKDRFSAERLKGVDSTLKIQPAKLEDSAVYLCASSSRDRYNEQFFGPGTRLTVL.

The V and J genes are TRBV7-9 and TRBJ2-5; D is possibly TRBD2 (6 bases). V was trimmed by 1 base and J by 4 bases, leaving 22 bases between them. CDR1 and CDR2 (germline): SEHNR, FQNEAQ (reference sequence). This CDR3 spans 18 amino acids. CDR3 protein: CASSLDRRGRGMGETQYF. The CDR3 nucleotides are TGTGCCAGCAGCTTAGACCGCCGTGGGCGGGGCATGGGAGAGACCCAGTACTTC.

The chain joins TRBV7-3 to TRBJ2-2, with D possibly matching TRBD1 (6 bases). The V and J ends lost 5 bases and 2 bases respectively, with 12 bases between them. The CDR3 has 15 amino acids. Germline V gene sequence: CDR1 SGHTA, CDR2 FQGTGA. CDR3 protein: CASSPRDTNTGELFF. As DNA, the CDR3 is TGTGCCAGCAGCCCCCGGGACACCAACACCGGGGAGCTGTTTTTT.

Turning to this clone: The same CDR3 arises from other DNA sequences in this sample as well. The chain is built from TRBV6-6 and TRBJ2-7; D is possibly TRBD1 or TRBD2 (6 bases each). Germline V gives CDR1 MNHNY, CDR2 SVGAGI (reference sequence). The CDR3 has 14 residues. Trimming shortened V by 2 bases and J by 2 bases, and 10 bases separated the two germline ends. The CDR3 nucleotides read TGTGCCAGCAGTTACGAGGGGGGCACCTACGAGCAGTACTTC. It yields the protein CASSYEGGTYEQYF.

Here the CDR3 reads CASSLSGTSGSTDTQYF. The CDR3 nucleotides read TGTGCCAGCAGCCTAAGCGGGACTAGCGGGAGCACAGATACGCAGTATTTT. The chain employs TRBV9 and TRBJ2-3; 12 positions match TRBD2. The CDR3 is made up of 17 amino acids. Germline CDR1 is SGDLS and CDR2 is YYNGEE. Germline trimming cut 4 bases from V and 0 bases from J; bases unmatched to any gene: 6.

The gene calls are TRBV16 and TRBJ1-1; no firm D call. V was shortened by 4 bases and J by 0 bases, with 12 bases between the two germline ends. Germline V CDR1 and CDR2: KGHSY, FQNENV. The CDR3 spans 15 residues. CDR3 protein: CASSRSRQMNTEAFF. The CDR3 DNA sequence: TGTGCCAGCAGCCGCTCAAGGCAGATGAACACTGAAGCTTTCTTT.

This rearrangement joins TRBV10-3 to TRBJ2-6, with D uncertain. The V gene's germline CDR1 is ENHRY and CDR2 SYGVKD. V was trimmed by 3 bases and J by 0 bases, leaving 9 bases between them. The CDR3 length is 16 residues. In DNA form, the CDR3 reads TGTGCCATCAGTGAAGTAAGGTACTCTGGGGCCAACGTCCTGACTTTC. This gives the protein CAISEVRYSGANVLTF.

The chain employs TRBV7-3 and TRBJ1-1; no definite D call. CDR3 length equals 13 residues. Trimming removed 3 bases from V and 4 bases from J, with 9 bases in between. Germline lookup yields CDR1 SGHTA and CDR2 FQGTGA. CDR3: CASSFDGSTEAFF. The CDR3, as DNA: TGTGCCAGCAGCTTCGACGGTTCCACTGAAGCTTTCTTT.

The chain has TRBV28 and TRBJ2-5; TRBD1 might be the D (6 bases). The CDR3 has 14 amino acids. Trimming cost V 3 bases and J 7 bases, with 15 bases left between them. Looked up from germline, CDR1 is MDHEN and CDR2 is SYDVKM. In nucleotides, the CDR3 is TGTGCCAGCAGTTTTGCTGCCAGCAGGGGGACCCAGTACTTC. Translated: CASSFAASRGTQYF.

The V gene is TRBV5-1, the J gene TRBJ2-1, with D hard to call. The V gene's germline CDR1 is SGHRS and CDR2 YFSETQ. The length of the CDR3 is 17 residues. With 1 base removed from V and 0 bases from J, the gap between germline ends came to 14 bases. CDR3 DNA sequence: TGCGCCAGCAGCTTGAGGGCTAGTCGGGCCTCCTACAATGAGCAGTTCTTC. Translating gives CASSLRASRASYNEQFF.

The rearrangement uses TRBV7-9 and TRBJ2-1; the match to TRBD1 covers 8 bases. CDR3 length: 11 amino acids. The V gene end was trimmed by 10 bases and the J gene end by 14 bases; junction bases not matched to a gene: 10. CDR1 and CDR2 from the germline V gene are SEHNR and FQNEAQ (reference sequence). The CDR3 bases are TGTGCCACGACAGGGGATGTCCGTGAGTTCTTC. Translated, it gives CATTGDVREFF.

The chain joins TRBV28 to TRBJ2-3, with D unresolved. Germline CDR1 is MDHEN and CDR2 is SYDVKM. V gave up 2 bases and J gave up 0 bases, with 6 bases separating them. The CDR3 runs 14 residues. The CDR3 region has the DNA TGTGCCAGCAGTTTAAACCCGAGCACAGATACGCAGTATTTT. Translated, it gives CASSLNPSTDTQYF.

CDR3 protein: CASSLGQGMADTQYF. Here the CDR3 DNA reads TGTGCCAGCAGCCTTGGACAGGGGATGGCAGATACGCAGTATTTT. This rearrangement joins TRBV7-9 to TRBJ2-3; 9 bases line up with TRBD1. The CDR3 has 15 amino acids. Germline-derived CDR1 and CDR2 are SEHNR and FQNEAQ (reference sequence). With 5 bases clipped from V and 4 bases from J, the junction kept 7 bases outside the gene matches.

J is TRBJ1-5 and V is TRBV23-1, with unresolved D. TRBV23-1 is known as an ORF, though its function is uncertain. The CDR3 has 16 residues. Trimming pared 2 bases from V and 0 bases from J, leaving 11 bases between. The CDR3, as DNA: TGCGCCAGCAGTCAACAAGAGAACTATAGCAATCAGCCCCAGCATTTT. Translating it yields CASSQQENYSNQPQHF.

The rearrangement uses TRBV28 and TRBJ1-1; D gene ambiguous. Looked up from germline, CDR1 is MDHEN and CDR2 is SYDVKM. V gave up 2 bases and J gave up 6 bases, with 10 bases separating them. This CDR3 region has 13 residues. The CDR3 nucleotides are TGTGCCAGCAGTTTACCCGAGGAGGCTGAAGCTTTCTTT. Encoded protein: CASSLPEEAEAFF. Looking up the rest from reference TRBV28 and TRBJ1-1 gives the full variable domain: DVKVTQSSRYLVKRTGEKVFLECVQDMDHENMFWYRQDPGLGLRLIYFSYDVKMKEKGDIPEGYSVSREKKERFSLILESASTNQTSMYLCASSLPEEAEAFFGQGTRLTVV.

This chain uses TRBV15 with TRBJ2-3; D remains ambiguous. Trimming cost V 5 bases and J 6 bases, with 9 bases left between them. Per germline, CDR1 LNHNV and CDR2 YYDKDF (reference sequence). This CDR3 has 12 residues. The CDR3 DNA is TGTGCCACCAGCGGTCTAGGGGATACGCAGTATTTT. As protein: CATSGLGDTQYF. The variable domain in full, completed from reference TRBV15 and TRBJ2-3, reads DAMVIQNPRYQVTQFGKPVTLSCSQTLNHNVMYWYQQKSSQAPKLLFHYYDKDFNNEADTPDNFQSRRPNTSFCFLDIRSPGLGDTAMYLCATSGLGDTQYFGPGTRLTVL.

This chain uses TRBV27 with TRBJ2-7; D uncertain. Trimming pared 10 bases from V and 7 bases from J, leaving 17 bases between. The CDR3 is made up of 12 amino acids. Germline lookup yields CDR1 MNHEY and CDR2 SMNVEV (reference sequence). The CDR3 DNA reads as TGTGCCACCCGAGCGTGGCCCGGAGAGCAGTACTTC. This translates into CATRAWPGEQYF.

The chain carries TRBV10-1 and TRBJ2-7; 8 bases are a match to TRBD1. This CDR3 comprises 14 residues. V shed 3 bases and J 3 bases; nucleotides not matched to a gene: 4. Germline V gene data show CDR1 as WNHNN and CDR2 as SYGVQD (reference sequence). CDR3 nucleotides: TGCGCCAGCAGTGAAGGACAGGGATACTACGAGCAGTACTTC. Residues: CASSEGQGYYEQYF.

The V call is TRBV2, the J call TRBJ2-1, with 14 bases lining up with TRBD2. The CDR3 extends over 15 amino acids. Germline values: CDR1 SNHLY, CDR2 FYNNEI. Losses at the gene ends were 8 bases for V and 4 bases for J; bases not matched to a gene: 4. CDR3 DNA: TGTGCCAGCCCCTGGACTAGCGGGAGGTACAATGAGCAGTTCTTC. It yields the protein CASPWTSGRYNEQFF.

This rearrangement joins TRBV19 to TRBJ2-5, with 9 positions matching TRBD1. Germline V gene data show CDR1 as LNHDA and CDR2 as SQIVND (reference sequence). The CDR3 covers 15 residues. With V trimmed by 6 bases and J by 3 bases, 8 bases remained unmatched. The CDR3, as DNA: TGTGCCAGTAGCCGGGACAGGGAAGGCGAAGAGACCCAGTACTTC. Translating it yields CASSRDREGEETQYF.

This chain links TRBV30 with TRBJ2-5, with 9 nucleotides matching TRBD2. Germline values: CDR1 GTSNPN, CDR2 SVGIG (reference sequence). This CDR3 is built from 14 residues. The V and J ends lost 1 base and 5 bases, in that order; junction bases with no gene match: 5. The CDR3 sequence: CAWSGLAGSETQYF. CDR3 bases: TGTGCCTGGAGTGGGCTAGCGGGATCCGAGACCCAGTACTTC.